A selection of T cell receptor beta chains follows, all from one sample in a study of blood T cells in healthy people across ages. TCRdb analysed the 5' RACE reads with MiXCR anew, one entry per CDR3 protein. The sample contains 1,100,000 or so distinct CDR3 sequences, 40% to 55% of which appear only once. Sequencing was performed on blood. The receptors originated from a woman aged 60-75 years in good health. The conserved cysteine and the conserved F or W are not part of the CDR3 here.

cdr3_aa: ASSSWTGFYEQY; j_call: .; v_call: TRBV7-9
cdr3_aa: SARVLGTDTQY; j_call: TRBJ2-3; v_call: TRBV20-1
cdr3_aa: ASSGTSGTGETQY; j_call: TRBJ2-5; v_call: TRBV27
cdr3_aa: ASSYGRRRFLPRSNQPQH; j_call: TRBJ1-5; v_call: TRBV6-2/TRBV6-3
cdr3_aa: ASSEAGTTRRTQY; j_call: .; v_call: TRBV13
cdr3_aa: ASSVPGLNSPLH; j_call: TRBJ1-6; v_call: TRBV27
cdr3_aa: ASSLSSGSEAF; j_call: TRBJ1-1; v_call: TRBV7-2
cdr3_aa: ASSEERAGGPKNIQY; j_call: TRBJ2-4; v_call: TRBV2
cdr3_aa: TSSSGVAGGYNEQF; j_call: TRBJ2-1; v_call: TRBV5-1
cdr3_aa: ASSPYRKGTQY; j_call: TRBJ2-5; v_call: TRBV4-2
cdr3_aa: ASRSGRRGPSEQY; j_call: TRBJ2-7; v_call: TRBV7-8
cdr3_aa: ASSDSDNNEQF; j_call: TRBJ2-1; v_call: TRBV6-4
cdr3_aa: ASSTAGPTYEQY; j_call: TRBJ2-7; v_call: TRBV27
cdr3_aa: ASSADPGYNEQF; j_call: TRBJ2-1; v_call: TRBV9
cdr3_aa: ASTQQGGGFGYT; j_call: TRBJ1-2; v_call: TRBV12-3/TRBV12-4
cdr3_aa: ASSLTAGTSVDNEQY; j_call: TRBJ2-7; v_call: TRBV4-2
cdr3_aa: SAMVAGVYEQY; j_call: TRBJ2-7; v_call: TRBV20-1
cdr3_aa: SVFQRGRGTDTQY; j_call: TRBJ2-3; v_call: TRBV29-1
cdr3_aa: SIEWDSDYEQY; j_call: .; v_call: TRBV29-1
cdr3_aa: ASTRTNTATNEKLF; j_call: TRBJ1-4; v_call: TRBV6-5
cdr3_aa: ASSLGHAGGHNEQF; j_call: TRBJ2-1; v_call: TRBV5-1
cdr3_aa: ASSLYGGMGTDTQY; j_call: TRBJ2-3; v_call: TRBV27
cdr3_aa: ASSGGAGVFYEQY; j_call: .; v_call: TRBV5-1
cdr3_aa: ASSLTSGSEQY; j_call: TRBJ2-7; v_call: TRBV5-5
cdr3_aa: ASSEGGVRLSVGYT; j_call: TRBJ1-2; v_call: TRBV6-1
cdr3_aa: SAIASGGGGYT; j_call: TRBJ1-2; v_call: TRBV20-1
cdr3_aa: ASTHRERYTGELF; j_call: TRBJ2-2; v_call: TRBV9
cdr3_aa: ASTTGPTQY; j_call: TRBJ2-3; v_call: TRBV2
cdr3_aa: ASSPRDRGAPLH; j_call: TRBJ1-6; v_call: TRBV6-5
cdr3_aa: ASSVWGRDYEQY; j_call: TRBJ2-7; v_call: TRBV7-9
cdr3_aa: ASSLSSSGARVTDTQY; j_call: TRBJ2-3; v_call: TRBV5-1
cdr3_aa: ASSLDGTGITNTEAF; j_call: TRBJ1-1; v_call: TRBV5-1
cdr3_aa: ASRKNNRGSWAF; j_call: TRBJ1-1; v_call: TRBV12-3/TRBV12-4
cdr3_aa: AIRDSGSYYEQY; j_call: TRBJ2-7; v_call: TRBV10-3
cdr3_aa: ASSARDEETDTQY; j_call: TRBJ2-3; v_call: TRBV9
cdr3_aa: ASSLGRGASIEQY; j_call: TRBJ2-7; v_call: TRBV28
cdr3_aa: ASSPPGTETYEQY; j_call: TRBJ2-7; v_call: TRBV5-8
cdr3_aa: ASSSQGYNEQF; j_call: TRBJ2-1; v_call: TRBV27
cdr3_aa: ASRETLASEQY; j_call: TRBJ2-7; v_call: TRBV5-1
cdr3_aa: ASTLYDSPHEQY; j_call: TRBJ2-5; v_call: TRBV11-1
cdr3_aa: ASSNQVGYEQY; j_call: TRBJ2-7; v_call: TRBV6-1
cdr3_aa: ASQGWTSGNTEAF; j_call: TRBJ1-1; v_call: TRBV12-3/TRBV12-4
cdr3_aa: ASSRGIPGALNNEQF; j_call: TRBJ2-1; v_call: TRBV18
cdr3_aa: ASGFPGRERHNEQF; j_call: TRBJ2-1; v_call: TRBV12-5
cdr3_aa: SAPRGQGEQPQH; j_call: TRBJ1-5; v_call: TRBV20-1
cdr3_aa: ASSSTYGYT; j_call: TRBJ1-2; v_call: TRBV28
cdr3_aa: ASSLGPSQY; j_call: TRBJ2-7; v_call: TRBV6-5
cdr3_aa: ASSTRTGKETQF; j_call: TRBJ2-1; v_call: TRBV7-2
cdr3_aa: ASSADREYGEAF; j_call: TRBJ1-1; v_call: TRBV7-9